The 14 T cell receptor beta chains presented below share a single source sample, sequenced in a study of blood T cells in healthy people across ages. The second PCR ran about 6 to 12 cycles with a sample-barcoded 5' primer and J-beta primers. TCRdb analysed the 5' RACE reads with MiXCR anew, one entry per CDR3 protein. Of some 290,000 distinct CDR3 sequences listed, around 27% are singletons. Specimen: blood. Source of these receptors: a woman between 65 and 79 years old in good health.

The table lists this clonotype with a few counts. The CDR3 reads CASSLDREQFF. In DNA form, the CDR3 reads TGTGCCAGCAGCTTAGACCGGGAGCAGTTCTTC. The chain joins TRBV11-2 to TRBJ2-1; no reliable D call. CDR1 and CDR2 from the germline V gene are SGHAT and FQNNGV. The CDR3 runs to 11 residues. V was clipped by 0 bases and J by 10 bases, with 4 bases between them.

This clonotype was observed a few times. This chain joins TRBV28 and TRBJ2-5; D tentatively reads TRBD1 or TRBD2 (5 bases each). Germline CDR1 MDHEN, CDR2 SYDVKM. Trimming cost V 5 bases and J 4 bases, with 17 bases left between them. The CDR3 runs to 15 residues. The CDR3 region has the DNA TGTGCCAGCAGTCCGCTTTCCCGGGGCGGAGAGACCCAGTACTTC. Amino acids: CASSPLSRGGETQYF.

In its sample, this clonotype was seen a few times. V gene TRBV12-3 or TRBV12-4 combines with J gene TRBJ1-5, with D possibly TRBD1 on 6 matching bases. Trimming shortened V by 5 bases and J by 6 bases, and 20 bases separated the two germline ends. The CDR3 runs 16 residues. CDR3 coding DNA: TGTGCCAGCAGTCCACCGGGGGGGGGCCCGCGTCAGCCCCAGCATTTT. It codes for CASSPPGGGPRQPQHF.

The V call is TRBV20-1, the J call TRBJ2-7, with TRBD2 matching 12 bases. Germline lookup yields CDR1 DFQATT and CDR2 SNEGSKA (reference sequence). The CDR3 has 14 residues. The V gene end was trimmed by 2 bases and the J gene end by 2 bases; junction bases not matched to a gene: 1. CDR3 nucleotide sequence: TGCAGTGCTAGACGGACTAGCGGGACCTACGAGCAGTACTTC. This gives the protein CSARRTSGTYEQYF.

The chain combines TRBV6-1 with TRBJ1-1; no firm D call. The germline gives CDR1 MNHNS, CDR2 SASEGT. CDR3 length: 14 residues. Deletions cut 7 bases from V and 1 base from J, with 13 bases between. The CDR3 region has the DNA TGTGCCAGCATCCGCCTAACAGCGAACACTGAAGCTTTCTTT. This gives the protein CASIRLTANTEAFF.

This clonotype was recorded a few times. The rearrangement uses TRBV11-2 and TRBJ2-6; D may be TRBD1 (5 bases). The CDR3 has 15 amino acids. The V gene's germline CDR1 is SGHAT and CDR2 FQNNGV. Deletions cut 4 bases from V and 1 base from J, with 8 bases between. The CDR3 DNA reads as TGTGCCAGCAGCTCTTCAGGGTCTGGGGCCAACGTCCTGACTTTC. It specifies CASSSSGSGANVLTF.

This clonotype showed up just a few times. The genes are TRBV5-1 and TRBJ2-1; D is possibly TRBD1 or TRBD2 (5 bases each). CDR3 length: 15 residues. With 6 bases removed from V and 6 bases from J, the gap between germline ends came to 19 bases. Germline CDR1 SGHRS, CDR2 YFSETQ. Here the CDR3 reads CASKISGRTSNEQFF. CDR3 in DNA: TGCGCCAGCAAAATTTCAGGGAGAACGAGCAATGAGCAGTTCTTC.

The chain links TRBV27 to TRBJ2-2, with D perhaps matching TRBD1 (6 bases). This CDR3 is 14 amino acids long. The germline CDR1 and CDR2 sequences are MNHEY and SMNVEV (reference sequence). Trimming removed 6 bases at V and 3 bases at J, with 11 bases between. The CDR3 loop reads CASSVGHHTGELFF. The CDR3 DNA sequence: TGTGCCAGCAGCGTGGGACACCACACCGGGGAGCTGTTTTTT.

The CDR3 loop is CASSQGGSADTQYF. The CDR3 DNA is TGTGCCAGCAGCCAGGGGGGGAGTGCAGATACGCAGTATTTT. The chain carries TRBV2 and TRBJ2-3; TRBD1 or TRBD2 may be the D gene (7 bases each). The germline V gene has CDR1 SNHLY and CDR2 FYNNEI. V lost 6 bases, J lost 4 bases, and 14 bases lay in between. The CDR3 runs 14 residues. Full variable domain (missing parts from reference TRBV2 and TRBJ2-3): EPEVTQTPSHQVTQMGQEVILRCVPISNHLYFYWYRQILGQKVEFLVSFYNNEISEKSEIFDDQFSVERPDGSNFTLKIRSTKLEDSAMYFCASSQGGSADTQYFGPGTRLTVL.

The V and J genes are TRBV29-1 and TRBJ2-1; 11 bases map to TRBD1. Germline V gives CDR1 SQVTM, CDR2 ANQGSEA. This CDR3 contains 11 residues. Here the CDR3 DNA reads TGCAGTCCGGGACAGGGGGGTGAGCAGTTCTTC. It translates to CSPGQGGEQFF.

The chain recombines TRBV5-1 with TRBJ2-7; D is uncertain. Germline V CDR1 and CDR2: SGHRS, YFSETQ. The CDR3 is made up of 15 amino acids. Deletions cut 1 base from V and 2 bases from J, with 13 bases between. CDR3 loop: CASSLMATATYEQYF. The CDR3 nucleotides read TGCGCCAGCAGCTTGATGGCCACAGCTACCTACGAGCAGTACTTC. Complete variable domain (other parts from reference TRBV5-1 and TRBJ2-7): KAGVTQTPRYLIKTRGQQVTLSCSPISGHRSVSWYQQTPGQGLQFLFEYFSETQRNKGNFPGRFSGRQFSNSRSEMNVSTLELGDSALYLCASSLMATATYEQYFGPGTRLTVT.

This clonotype was picked up many times. This sequence joins TRBV6-2 or TRBV6-3 and TRBJ2-7; D may be TRBD1 (7 bases). The CDR3 totals 18 residues. Germline V gene sequence: CDR1 MNHEY, CDR2 SVGEGT. V lost 6 bases and J lost 4, with 28 bases in between. In DNA, the CDR3 is TGTGCCAGCAGACCCACGCTCGGGCCTCGGACAGGAGGGTACGAGCAGTACTTC. Encoded protein: CASRPTLGPRTGGYEQYF.

The chain employs TRBV9 and TRBJ1-1, with D perhaps TRBD1 (6 bases). The CDR3 runs to 14 residues. CDR1 SGDLS and CDR2 YYNGEE come from the germline V gene. V lost 3 bases and J lost 8, with 17 bases in between. CDR3 amino acids: CASSGLGGAAEAFF. The CDR3 nucleotides are TGTGCCAGCAGCGGTTTGGGGGGGGCGGCCGAAGCTTTCTTT.

The chain combines TRBV4-1 with TRBJ1-2, with D hard to call. The CDR3 is 16 amino acids. V was cut by 1 base and J by 4 bases, with 16 bases left in between. CDR1 and CDR2 from the germline V gene are MGHRA and YSYEKL. CDR3: CASSQATEPRGYGYTF. DNA for the CDR3: TGCGCCAGCAGCCAAGCAACAGAACCCCGGGGCTATGGCTACACCTTC.